This T cell receptor (beta chain) originates from a study of metastatic and nonmetastatic thyroid tumors. The germline V gene has CDR1 KGHDR and CDR2 SFDVKD. V lost 7 bases and J lost 5; bases outside the gene matches: 1. This CDR3 is built from 12 residues. This clone has a count of ten or more. Nobody among the patients had been given any treatment before thyroid surgery. TCRdb re-called the PCR reads with MiXCR. There are about 15,000 clones in the sample; under 35% occur only once, and about 14% lies in the top ten. The sequence came from a female donor with papillary thyroid cancer or a benign thyroid nodule (not recorded which). Some clones in this sample may be carry-over from other donors' samples. The J gene is TRBJ2-5, the V gene TRBV24-1, with TRBD1 matching 9 bases. Input material: tumor tissue. CDR3 coding DNA: TGTGCCACCAGAGGACAGGGGGAGACCCAGTACTTC. Translated, it gives CATRGQGETQYF.